This T cell receptor (beta chain) was sequenced during a study of T cell changes during pregnancy in multiple sclerosis. The length of the CDR3 is 15 residues. Germline CDR1 reads LGHNT; CDR2 reads FRNRAP. V lost 4 bases and J lost 4; bases outside the gene matches: 4. The assay was immunoSEQ multiplex PCR, and TCRdb's table has in-frame clones only and misses some. Of about 70,000 clones listed, under 95% are singletons. The clonotype originates from a female donor with multiple sclerosis, enrolled in a pregnancy study. The specimen was peripheral blood, collected after pregnancy. This rearrangement joins TRBV12-5 to TRBJ2-1, with 10 bases that match TRBD1. The CDR3 bases are TGTGCTAGTGGTTCGGGACAGGGGTCGTACAATGAGCAGTTCTTC. It is translated as CASGSGQGSYNEQFF.